These 10 T cell receptor beta chains came from one sample sequenced in a study of Graves' ophthalmopathy and Graves' hyperthyroidism. Amplified material comprised TCR beta CDR3 regions derived from RNA transcripts. First-round RT-PCR with HTBI primers preceded a second-round multiplex PCR. TCRdb ran MiXCR on the multiplex PCR reads and lists one entry per CDR3 protein. The sample contains over a million distinct CDR3 sequences, about two fifths of which appear only once. Source material: peripheral blood or thyroid tissue (not recorded which). Receptors originate from an adult man with Graves' hyperthyroidism.

This clonotype was seen repeatedly, ten times or more. V usage is TRBV19 and J usage is TRBJ2-2; TRBD2 is a possible D gene (5 bases). From germline, CDR1 is LNHDA and CDR2 SQIVND (reference sequence). CDR3 size: 16 residues. Trimming cost V 3 bases and J 1 base, with 12 bases left between them. CDR3 protein: CASSIPGGRNTGELFF. CDR3 DNA sequence: TGTGCCAGTAGTATCCCGGGTGGGAGGAACACCGGGGAGCTGTTTTTT.

The chain recombines TRBV29-1 with TRBJ2-7; 12 nucleotides match TRBD1. The V and J ends lost 4 bases and 7 bases, in that order; junction bases with no gene match: 8. The CDR3 runs to 14 residues. Germline lookup yields CDR1 SQVTM and CDR2 ANQGSEA. This CDR3 reads CSVAGQGAGGEQYF. Here the CDR3 DNA reads TGCAGCGTTGCGGGACAGGGGGCGGGTGGTGAGCAGTACTTC.

The table lists this clonotype with many counts. V usage is TRBV11-2 and J usage is TRBJ1-1; 8 bases match TRBD1. Germline CDR1 SGHAT, CDR2 FQNNGV. The CDR3 sequence is 15 residues long. The V and J ends lost 1 base and 11 bases, in that order; junction bases with no gene match: 12. The CDR3 loop reads CASSLGGTGDYMAFF. CDR3 in DNA: TGTGCCAGCAGCTTAGGGGGGACAGGAGATTACATGGCTTTCTTT.

This clonotype turned up a few times. The J gene is TRBJ2-2, the V gene TRBV5-8, with 7 bases fitting TRBD1. CDR3 length equals 15 residues. CDR1 SGHTS and CDR2 YDEGEE come from the germline V gene. J gave up 0 bases and V 4 bases, and 3 bases lay outside the gene matches. The DNA of the CDR3 is TGTGCCAGCAGCAGGGACAGATCGAACACCGGGGAGCTGTTTTTT. This codes for CASSRDRSNTGELFF. The full variable domain, completed using reference TRBV5-8 and TRBJ2-2, is EAGVTQSPTHLIKTRGQQATLRCSPISGHTSVYWYQQALGLGLQFLLWYDEGEERNRGNFPPRFSGRQFPNYSSELNVNALELEDSALYLCASSRDRSNTGELFFGEGSRLTVL.

The sample holds many counts of this clonotype. The chain combines TRBV7-8 with TRBJ1-5; D is perhaps TRBD1 (6 bases). The CDR3 consists of 17 residues. Germline CDR1 is SGHVS and CDR2 is FQNEAQ. V lost 5 bases, J lost 4 bases, and 21 bases lay in between. The CDR3, as DNA: TGTGCCAGCAGCCCTAGGTCTAGCACAGGGTTAAATCAGCCCCAGCATTTT. This encodes CASSPRSSTGLNQPQHF.

With respect to this clonotype: One junction end does not reproduce the germline sequence, and a read error may be involved. This sequence joins TRBV12-3 or TRBV12-4 and TRBJ2-6, with D possibly being TRBD1 (5 bases). This CDR3 is 12 amino acids long. This CDR3 reads CASSFGANALTF. The CDR3 DNA reads TGTGCCAGCAGTTTTGGGGCCAACGCCCTGACTTTC.

V gene TRBV12-3 or TRBV12-4 combines with J gene TRBJ2-3; tentative D call: TRBD1 (5 bases). The CDR3 consists of 12 residues. Trimming removed 4 bases from V and 9 bases from J, with 11 bases in between. The chain's CDR3 is CASSSTESTQYF. DNA of the CDR3: TGTGCCAGCAGTTCGACAGAATCAACGCAGTATTTT.

The chain recombines TRBV15 with TRBJ2-7, with D possibly being TRBD1 (5 bases). The CDR3 extends over 14 amino acids. V was cut by 3 bases and J by 2 bases, with 11 bases left in between. CDR1 is LNHNV and CDR2 is YYDKDF in the germline V gene (reference sequence). The CDR3, as DNA: TGTGCCACCAGCAGTCATCAGGGTGCCTACGAGCAGTACTTC. Translation gives CATSSHQGAYEQYF.

This clonotype was found many times. J is TRBJ1-1 and V is TRBV7-2; 7 bases fit TRBD1. There are 13 residues in the CDR3. Per the germline V gene, CDR1 is SGHTA and CDR2 is FQGNSA. With V trimmed by 0 bases and J by 10 bases, 5 bases remained unmatched. This CDR3 is CASSLAGQARAFF. CDR3 sequence (DNA): TGTGCCAGCAGCTTAGCCGGACAGGCTCGAGCTTTCTTT.

DNA for the CDR3: TGCAGTGCTAGAAAGACAGGGACGGGCTACACCTTC. Its translation: CSARKTGTGYTF. The chain couples TRBV20-1 to TRBJ1-2; 7 bases align to TRBD1. Germline CDR1 and CDR2: DFQATT and SNEGSKA (reference sequence). V gave up 2 bases and J gave up 8 bases; unmatched junction bases: 5. The CDR3 consists of 12 residues.